These T cell receptor beta chains were read from a single sample in a study of blood T cell repertoires in COVID-19. Method: immunoSEQ multiplex PCR; TCRdb's copy keeps in-frame clones and lacks some. This table has around 100,000 clones, approximately 81% appearing once. Sequencing input: peripheral blood. The receptors derive from a man aged 35 to 55 with acute or convalescent COVID-19. Both conserved end residues are part of each CDR3. The D gene is left open where the match is weak. Rows may omit the clone size; those that give it use once, few, many or a size class.

TRBV6-2/TRBV6-3	TRBD1	.	TRBJ1-2	CASSPGQTYGYTF	TGTGCCAGCAGCCCGGGACAGACCTATGGCTACACCTTC
TRBV7-2	.	.	TRBJ2-7	CASSLHQTYEQYF	TGTGCCAGCAGCTTACATCAAACCTACGAGCAGTACTTC
TRBV2	.	.	TRBJ1-2	CASKRTAVGSVGYTF	TGTGCCAGTAAACGGACTGCCGTGGGAAGCGTCGGCTACACCTTC
TRBV2	.	.	TRBJ2-7	CASSEAPQGFPLSFYEQYF	TGTGCCAGCAGTGAAGCGCCTCAGGGTTTCCCCTTGTCTTTCTACGAGCAGTACTTC
TRBV19	TRBD1	once	TRBJ1-5	CASSFQGGDQPQHF	TGTGCCAGTAGTTTCCAGGGGGGAGATCAGCCCCAGCATTTT
TRBV4-2	TRBD2	.	TRBJ2-1	CASSQVTSGGANNEQFF	TGTGCCAGCAGCCAAGTCACTAGCGGGGGGGCAAACAATGAGCAGTTCTTC
TRBV6-1	TRBD1	.	TRBJ1-4	CASSEDRYNEKLFF	TGTGCCAGCAGTGAGGACAGGTATAATGAAAAACTGTTTTTT
TRBV6-2/TRBV6-3	TRBD2	.	TRBJ2-3	CASSLAGSLRDTQYF	TGTGCCAGCAGTTTAGCGGGATCCTTGAGGGATACGCAGTATTTT
TRBV24-1	TRBD1	.	TRBJ2-7	CATSDLAGTGLNEQYF	TGTGCCACCAGTGATTTGGCAGGGACAGGGCTGAACGAGCAGTACTTC
TRBV10-2	.	.	TRBJ2-3	CASSWQFSTDTQYF	TGCGCCAGCAGTTGGCAGTTTAGCACAGATACGCAGTATTTT
TRBV5-8	.	once	TRBJ1-5	CASSLADRGPQHF	TGTGCCAGCAGCTTGGCCGACCGGGGACCCCAGCATTTT
TRBV5-1	.	.	TRBJ1-2	CASSLKENYGYTF	TGCGCCAGCAGCTTGAAGGAGAACTATGGCTACACCTTC
TRBV9	TRBD2	once	TRBJ2-3	CASSLLAGGPTDTQYF	TGTGCCAGCAGCCTATTAGCGGGGGGGCCCACAGATACGCAGTATTTT
TRBV11-2	TRBD2	.	TRBJ2-3	CASSLERASGGPYRRDTQYF	TGTGCCAGCAGCTTAGAGCGGGCTAGCGGGGGGCCTTACCGCCGCGATACGCAGTATTTT
TRBV6-2/TRBV6-3	.	.	TRBJ2-3	CASSYLVSQATPDTQYF	TGTGCCAGCAGTTACCTTGTTTCGCAGGCAACTCCAGATACGCAGTATTTT
TRBV19	.	once	TRBJ1-1	CASLIAAGGNTEAFF	TGTGCCAGTCTCATAGCTGCGGGGGGCAACACTGAAGCTTTCTTT
TRBV6-5	.	.	TRBJ2-7	CASSYGTPTYEQYF	TGTGCCAGCAGTTACGGGACTCCCACCTACGAGCAGTACTTC
TRBV10-3	.	.	TRBJ1-3	CAISAGERDTIYF	TGTGCCATCAGTGCCGGGGAGAGGGACACCATATATTTT
TRBV6-5	.	.	TRBJ1-6	CASQGSHNSPLHF	TGTGCCTCTCAAGGGAGTCATAATTCACCCCTCCACTTT
TRBV2	TRBD1	.	TRBJ2-5	CATLPGQGWETQYF	TGTGCCACCCTTCCGGGACAGGGGTGGGAGACCCAGTACTTC
TRBV6-5	.	.	TRBJ1-1	CASSRSQVNTEAFF	TGTGCCAGCAGTCGTTCTCAGGTGAACACTGAAGCTTTCTTT
TRBV6-5	.	few	TRBJ1-2	CASSPQMNYGYTF	TGTGCCAGCAGTCCACAGATGAACTATGGCTACACCTTC
TRBV29-1	TRBD1	.	TRBJ1-3	CSVGQGSGNTIYF	TGCAGCGTCGGACAGGGCTCTGGAAACACCATATATTTT
TRBV2	.	.	TRBJ2-3	CASSRQESSTDTQYF	TGTGCCAGCAGTAGACAGGAATCTAGCACAGATACGCAGTATTTT
TRBV4-1	.	.	TRBJ1-2	CASSQGETFYGYTF	TGCGCCAGCAGCCAAGGGGAGACCTTCTATGGCTACACCTTC
TRBV4-1	.	.	TRBJ1-3	CASSPYQNTGNTIYF	TGCGCCAGCAGCCCGTACCAGAATACTGGAAACACCATATATTTT
TRBV24-1	TRBD1	.	TRBJ2-2	CATNDLRTGTGELFF	TGTGCCACCAACGATCTTAGGACAGGGACCGGGGAGCTGTTTTTT
TRBV6-4	.	once	TRBJ1-5	CARNGQINSNQPQHF	TGTGCCAGAAACGGACAGATTAATAGCAATCAGCCCCAGCATTTT
TRBV5-1	.	.	TRBJ2-3	CASSPSPAEADTQYF	TGCGCCAGCAGCCCTAGTCCAGCGGAGGCAGATACGCAGTATTTT
TRBV24-1	.	.	TRBJ1-2	CATSRTANYGYTF	TGTGCCACCTCCAGAACAGCTAACTATGGCTACACCTTC
TRBV13	.	.	TRBJ2-1	CASTRGSLHEQFF	TGTGCCAGCACCCGCGGGTCTCTTCATGAGCAGTTCTTC
TRBV5-1	TRBD2	.	TRBJ2-1	CASSSGGPYNEQFF	TGCGCCAGCAGCAGCGGGGGGCCTTACAATGAGCAGTTCTTC
TRBV5-1	TRBD2	.	TRBJ2-7	CASSESGATPFHYEQYF	TGCGCCAGCAGTGAAAGCGGGGCTACCCCGTTCCACTACGAGCAGTACTTC
TRBV25-1	TRBD1	.	TRBJ2-2	CASSRTGGENTGELFF	TGTGCCAGCAGCCGGACAGGGGGCGAGAACACCGGGGAGCTGTTTTTT
TRBV7-2	.	once	TRBJ2-5	CASSISAGKETQYF	TGTGCCAGCAGCATCTCGGCGGGAAAAGAGACCCAGTACTTC
TRBV2	.	once	TRBJ2-1	CASSGASNNEQFF	TGTGCCAGCAGTGGGGCGAGTAACAATGAGCAGTTCTTC
TRBV12-5	.	few	TRBJ2-2	CASGPGLGELFF	TGTGCTAGTGGTCCGGGACTGGGGGAGCTGTTTTTT
TRBV29-1	.	once	TRBJ2-3	CSVPTSDTQYF	TGCAGCGTGCCCACATCAGATACGCAGTATTTT
TRBV7-2	.	.	TRBJ1-1	CASSSMSSVEAFF	TGTGCCAGCAGCTCGATGTCCTCGGTTGAAGCTTTCTTT
TRBV2	TRBD1	.	TRBJ1-4	CASNRGTTNEKLFF	TGTGCCAGCAACAGGGGTACAACTAATGAAAAACTGTTTTTT
TRBV24-1	TRBD1	.	TRBJ2-1	CATSDSGQGSYNEQFF	TGTGCCACCAGTGATTCTGGACAGGGCTCCTACAATGAGCAGTTCTTC
TRBV9	TRBD1	.	TRBJ1-2	CASSSQGAEGYTF	TGTGCCAGCAGCTCACAGGGGGCGGAGGGCTACACCTTC
TRBV5-1	.	.	TRBJ2-7	CASKQDDHSYEQYF	TGCGCCAGCAAACAGGACGACCATTCCTACGAGCAGTACTTC